The next 28 T cell receptor beta chains were all read from a single sample in a study of monozygotic twins with inflammatory bowel disease. After re-calling the 5' RACE reads, TCRdb lists one entry per CDR3 protein, DNA absent. The listing records just under 45,000 distinct CDR3 sequences. Sequenced input: blood. The source of these receptors is a human donor with ulcerative colitis or Crohn's disease, or a healthy co-twin of an affected twin (not recorded which).

CDR3 in amino acids: CASSERSGYEQYF. The rearrangement links TRBV7-3 to TRBJ2-7; checking the TCRdb D call of TRBD2 is not possible without DNA. In germline, CDR1 is SGHTA, CDR2 FQGTGA. The CDR3 sequence is 13 residues long.

This chain joins TRBV28 and TRBJ1-2; TCRdb's D call, TRBD1, is unchecked because there is no DNA. The germline V gene encodes CDR1 MDHEN and CDR2 SYDVKM. The CDR3 runs 15 residues. CDR3: CASSSPSDRGYGYTF.

The J gene is TRBJ2-3, the V gene TRBV7-6; TCRdb returns TRBD2, unconfirmable since there is no DNA. In germline, CDR1 is SGHVS, CDR2 FNYEAQ. This CDR3 region has 16 residues. The CDR3 is CASSLNSGRASDTQYF. The full variable domain, with the rest looked up from reference TRBV7-6 and TRBJ2-3, is GAGVSQSPRYKVTKRGQDVALRCDPISGHVSLYWYRQALGQGPEFLTYFNYEAQQDKSGLPNDRFSAERPEGSISTLTIQRTEQRDSAMYRCASSLNSGRASDTQYFGPGTRLTVL.

The chain is built from TRBV3-1 and TRBJ1-2; the D gene TCRdb calls, TRBD1, cannot be checked with no DNA. The CDR3 spans 14 residues. Germline CDR1 reads LGHDT; CDR2 reads YNNKEL (reference sequence). Here the CDR3 reads CASSQTRGPRGYTF.

The V call is TRBV11-2, the J call TRBJ2-2. Germline V gives CDR1 SGHAT, CDR2 FQNNGV. CDR3 length: 11 residues. The CDR3 protein is CASSPTGELFF.

The chain recombines TRBV5-1 with TRBJ2-1; there is no DNA to check the TCRdb D call of TRBD1. This CDR3 is built from 18 residues. Germline loops: CDR1 SGHRS, CDR2 YFSETQ. CDR3 loop: CASSPNSRQATRYNEQFF.

J is TRBJ2-5 and V is TRBV5-1; TCRdb's D gene call, TRBD1, goes unchecked for lack of DNA. CDR3 size: 16 residues. The germline CDR1 and CDR2 sequences are SGHRS and YFSETQ. CDR3 residues: CASSSQGSGGAETQYF. Together with reference TRBV5-1 and TRBJ2-5, the CDR3 gives the full variable domain: KAGVTQTPRYLIKTRGQQVTLSCSPISGHRSVSWYQQTPGQGLQFLFEYFSETQRNKGNFPGRFSGRQFSNSRSEMNVSTLELGDSALYLCASSSQGSGGAETQYFGPGTRLLVL.

This clonotype is deemed medium-sized by its frequency. V is TRBV27 and J is TRBJ2-4; with no DNA, the TCRdb D assignment of TRBD1 cannot be verified. Germline V gene lookup returns CDR1 MNHEY and CDR2 SMNVEV (reference sequence). This CDR3 region has 14 residues. The chain's CDR3 is CASSLGTGVNIQYF.

This chain links TRBV5-1 with TRBJ1-5. This CDR3 region has 13 residues. CDR1 is SGHRS and CDR2 is YFSETQ in the germline V gene. The chain's CDR3 is CASSLGPNQPQHF.

The chain recombines TRBV20-1 with TRBJ1-4; TCRdb's D call, TRBD1, is unchecked because there is no DNA. CDR3 length equals 15 residues. Germline CDR1 DFQATT, CDR2 SNEGSKA (reference sequence). CDR3 loop: CSASGTGEFNEKLFF.

The gene calls are TRBV12-3 or TRBV12-4 and TRBJ2-5; no DNA is available, so the TRBD2 call from TCRdb remains unchecked. This CDR3 comprises 16 residues. The CDR3 sequence is CASSLARASVQETQYF.

The chain links TRBV9 to TRBJ2-3; the D call from TCRdb, TRBD1, cannot be confirmed without DNA. In germline, CDR1 is SGDLS, CDR2 YYNGEE. This CDR3 comprises 15 residues. CDR3 in amino acids: CASSSDGTSTDTQYF.

This sequence joins TRBV3-1 and TRBJ1-3; absent DNA, TCRdb's TRBD1 call cannot be checked. The germline V gene encodes CDR1 LGHDT and CDR2 YNNKEL (reference sequence). The CDR3 is 16 amino acids. The CDR3: CASSHSPGGSGNTIYF.

V gene TRBV6-4 combines with J gene TRBJ2-3; absent DNA, TCRdb's TRBD2 call cannot be checked. Germline V gene sequence: CDR1 MRHNA, CDR2 SNTAGT. The CDR3 has 14 amino acids. CDR3 in amino acids: CASSRTGGQGAQYF.

The genes are TRBV7-2 and TRBJ1-1. The CDR3 extends over 14 amino acids. Germline lookup yields CDR1 SGHTA and CDR2 FQGNSA. The CDR3 reads CASSLGSPNTEAFF.

The gene calls are TRBV28 and TRBJ2-7; TCRdb's D gene call, TRBD2, goes unchecked for lack of DNA. Germline V gene sequence: CDR1 MDHEN, CDR2 SYDVKM. The CDR3 sequence is 12 residues long. The CDR3 is CASSLGVRKQYF.

This chain links TRBV6-2 or TRBV6-3 with TRBJ1-6. This CDR3 has 13 residues. CDR1 is MNHEY and CDR2 is SVGEGT in the germline V gene. CDR3 amino acids: CASSRSLRSPLHF.

This chain links TRBV30 with TRBJ2-7; as DNA is missing, the TRBD1 call by TCRdb cannot be tested. Germline V CDR1 and CDR2: GTSNPN, SVGIG (reference sequence). The CDR3 runs 12 residues. CDR3 residues: CACRTASYEQYF.

The chain links TRBV20-1 to TRBJ1-4; TCRdb's D call, TRBD1, is unchecked because there is no DNA. CDR3 size: 15 residues. CDR1 is DFQATT, CDR2 SNEGSKA, per germline (reference sequence). CDR3: CSARNPGQGNEKLFF.

The chain links TRBV5-1 to TRBJ1-2. This CDR3 is built from 14 residues. The germline V gene encodes CDR1 SGHRS and CDR2 YFSETQ. This CDR3 reads CASSLQPTNYGYTF.

This chain uses TRBV4-1 with TRBJ2-5; the D call of TRBD1 rests on TCRdb alone, since no DNA is present to check it. The length of the CDR3 is 16 residues. CDR1 is MGHRA and CDR2 is YSYEKL in the germline V gene. The CDR3 loop is CASSRLPGQGKETQYF.

V and J are TRBV2 and TRBJ2-1. This CDR3 comprises 12 residues. In germline, CDR1 is SNHLY, CDR2 FYNNEI. CDR3 region: CASQKLSDEQFF.

The gene calls are TRBV7-2 and TRBJ1-5. Germline CDR1 is SGHTA and CDR2 is FQGNSA. The CDR3 is made up of 13 amino acids. The CDR3 sequence is CASSMDPSQPQHF.

The chain joins TRBV5-4 to TRBJ2-2; no DNA is available, so the TRBD1 call from TCRdb remains unchecked. The CDR3 runs to 16 residues. Germline values: CDR1 SGHNT, CDR2 YYREEE (reference sequence). Here the CDR3 reads CASSFPTGVTTGELFF.

This sequence joins TRBV20-1 and TRBJ2-7; TCRdb's assignment of TRBD2 cannot be checked, as there is no DNA. Germline CDR1 DFQATT, CDR2 SNEGSKA (reference sequence). CDR3 size: 16 residues. This chain's CDR3 is CSARDRAGVRTYEQYF.

The J gene is TRBJ2-7, the V gene TRBV2; the TCRdb call, TRBD2, lacks DNA for checking. The CDR3 consists of 15 residues. The V gene's germline CDR1 is SNHLY and CDR2 FYNNEI. CDR3 sequence reads: CASSEILAVGDEQCF.

This chain links TRBV7-3 with TRBJ2-3. Germline CDR1 SGHTA, CDR2 FQGTGA. This CDR3 region has 13 residues. The CDR3 here is CASSQLASDTQYF.

The J gene is TRBJ2-3, the V gene TRBV11-3; no DNA is available, so the TRBD1 call from TCRdb remains unchecked. CDR3 length: 13 residues. Germline loops: CDR1 SGHNT, CDR2 YENEEA. The CDR3 protein is CASSLDAGTGQYF.